The 13 T cell receptor beta chains reported below all come from one sample, sequenced in a study of blood T cell repertoires in COVID-19. Generated by immunoSEQ multiplex PCR, the TCRdb table keeps only in-frame clones and is missing some. The repertoire includes around 68,000 clones, 65% to 80% of them detected once, and around 9.4% sits in the top ten. The sample comprised peripheral blood. The source of these receptors is a woman in her fifties or sixties with acute or convalescent COVID-19.

In this sample, this clone turned up a few times. The chain joins TRBV29-1 to TRBJ2-2; the D gene is possibly TRBD2 (6 bases). V was cut by 0 bases and J by 6 bases, with 23 bases left in between. Germline V gene lookup returns CDR1 SQVTM and CDR2 ANQGSEA. The length of the CDR3 is 18 residues. The CDR3 sequence: CSVEDRRGSLRKPGELFF. The CDR3 nucleotides read TGCAGCGTTGAAGACCGGCGGGGATCCCTTAGGAAACCCGGGGAGCTGTTTTTT.

The V gene is TRBV7-9, the J gene TRBJ1-6; tentative D call: TRBD1 (6 bases). With 5 bases removed from V and 8 bases from J, the gap between germline ends came to 13 bases. CDR1 is SEHNR and CDR2 is FQNEAQ in the germline V gene (reference sequence). This CDR3 region has 14 residues. The CDR3 sequence: CASSARQADSPLHF. The CDR3 bases are TGTGCCAGCAGCGCCCGACAGGCGGATTCACCCCTCCACTTT.

The chain links TRBV6-2 or TRBV6-3 to TRBJ2-5; D is unresolved. The CDR3 covers 11 residues. V was trimmed by 5 bases and J by 8 bases, leaving 9 bases between them. Germline CDR1 and CDR2: MNHEY and SVGEGT. In nucleotides, the CDR3 is TGTGCCAGCAGTACGCTAGATACCCAGTACTTC. It codes for CASSTLDTQYF.

The CDR3 nucleotides read TGTGCCAGCAGCGCAACAGGGGAACCTGGAAACACCATATATTTT. Translation gives CASSATGEPGNTIYF. The chain is built from TRBV6-5 and TRBJ1-3, with 7 bases lining up with TRBD1. Germline V gene sequence: CDR1 MNHEY, CDR2 SVGAGI. The CDR3 runs 15 residues. V trimming: 6 bases; J trimming: 2 bases; junction bases outside the gene matches: 7.

In this sample, this clone turned up a few times. The chain is built from TRBV29-1 and TRBJ2-1; 12 nucleotides align to TRBD2. Germline CDR1 and CDR2: SQVTM and ANQGSEA. Trimming cost V 3 bases and J 8 bases; bases outside gene matches: 5. CDR3 size: 14 residues. The CDR3 region is CSVDGLAGTDEQFF. The CDR3 coding sequence is TGCAGCGTTGATGGACTAGCGGGGACGGATGAGCAGTTCTTC.

This clone came up a few times. This chain uses TRBV19 with TRBJ1-1; D not resolved. Looked up from germline, CDR1 is LNHDA and CDR2 is SQIVND (reference sequence). This CDR3 contains 14 residues. V lost 3 bases, J lost 0 bases, and 8 bases lay in between. The CDR3 loop is CASSMEGMNTEAFF. The CDR3 bases are TGTGCCAGTAGTATGGAGGGTATGAACACTGAAGCTTTCTTT.

This chain links TRBV25-1 with TRBJ2-7, with 8 bases that match TRBD2. Looked up from germline, CDR1 is MGHDK and CDR2 is SYGVNS. Trimming took 3 bases from V and 2 from J; bases not matched to a gene: 6. The CDR3 consists of 15 residues. DNA of the CDR3: TGTGCCAGCAGTGACCGCGGGGGGCGGACCTACGAGCAGTACTTC. Translation gives CASSDRGGRTYEQYF.

The rearrangement joins TRBV7-7 to TRBJ2-3; 7 nucleotides align to TRBD1. CDR1 is SSHAT and CDR2 is FNYEAQ in the germline V gene (reference sequence). Trimming at V came to 5 bases and at J to 3 bases, leaving 14 bases not matched to a gene. The CDR3 is 17 residues long. CDR3 DNA sequence: TGTGCCAGCAGCCCCCTCGTTAGGGGCAGGGGGACAGATACGCAGTATTTT. Amino acids: CASSPLVRGRGTDTQYF.

V gene TRBV28 combines with J gene TRBJ1-1; D not resolved. The germline V gene encodes CDR1 MDHEN and CDR2 SYDVKM. The CDR3 is made up of 12 amino acids. V shed 6 bases and J shed 5 bases, with 10 bases lying between them. The CDR3 coding sequence is TGTGCCAGCAGACCTATCGGGACTGAAGCTTTCTTT. Its translation is CASRPIGTEAFF.

The chain links TRBV10-2 to TRBJ1-2; TRBD1 matches 9 bases. Germline CDR1 and CDR2: WSHSY and SAAADI. With 0 bases clipped from V and 6 bases from J, the junction kept 11 bases outside the gene matches. The CDR3 runs 17 residues. The CDR3 region is CASSESRTGAGANGYTF. The CDR3 nucleotides are TGCGCCAGCAGTGAGTCTAGGACAGGGGCAGGCGCAAATGGCTACACCTTC.

V gene TRBV18 combines with J gene TRBJ1-2, with 10 bases aligning to TRBD1. V was pared by 4 bases and J by 8 bases, with 10 bases of the junction left unmatched. Germline CDR1 reads KGHSH; CDR2 reads LQKENI. The CDR3 is 15 residues long. CDR3 DNA sequence: TGTGCCAGCTCACTTTCCGGGACAGGGGAGAGCGGCTACACCTTC. Translated: CASSLSGTGESGYTF.

The chain uses TRBV27 and TRBJ2-5; D is possibly TRBD2 (5 bases). The V gene's germline CDR1 is MNHEY and CDR2 SMNVEV (reference sequence). V gave up 6 bases and J gave up 5 bases, with 16 bases separating them. The CDR3 length is 14 residues. CDR3 amino acids: CASRGSGSGETQYF. The CDR3 region has the DNA TGTGCCAGCAGGGGCTCGGGGTCCGGGGAGACCCAGTACTTC.

In this sample, this clone turned up a few times. This sequence joins TRBV7-9 and TRBJ2-1; 9 nucleotides align to TRBD2. V lost 5 bases and J lost 4; bases outside the gene matches: 6. The CDR3 is made up of 15 amino acids. Looked up from germline, CDR1 is SEHNR and CDR2 is FQNEAQ (reference sequence). The chain's CDR3 is CASSPSGAGYNEQFF. As DNA, the CDR3 is TGTGCCAGCAGCCCTAGCGGGGCCGGATACAATGAGCAGTTCTTC.